This is a list of T cell receptor beta chains from one sample in a study of T cells in Graves' hyperthyroidism and ophthalmopathy. TCRdb used MiXCR to reprocess the multiplex PCR reads, holding one entry per CDR3 protein. This table has over 400,000 distinct CDR3 sequences, 22% appearing once. Sequences were obtained from blood. Receptors originate from a woman in her seventies with Graves' ophthalmopathy. CDR3s include the opening cysteine and the closing phenylalanine or tryptophan. A D gene is named only where the DNA matches it firmly. Only part of the rows carry a size: once, few, many, or a class if the clone is expanded.

>TRBJ1-2|.|TRBV13|TRBD1
CASSSQGAPNYGYTF
TGTGCCAGCAGCTCTCAGGGGGCGCCTAACTATGGCTACACCTTC
>TRBJ2-3|few|TRBV2|.
CASSVAERYTDTQYF
TGTGCCAGCAGTGTCGCGGAGCGGTACACAGATACGCAGTATTTT
>TRBJ2-1|few|TRBV11-1|TRBD1
CASSLDRVGREQFF
TGTGCCAGCAGCCTGGACAGGGTGGGTCGGGAGCAGTTCTTC
>TRBJ2-3|many|TRBV5-1|.
CASSDSLADTQYF
TGCGCCAGCAGCGACAGTCTTGCAGATACGCAGTATTTT
>TRBJ2-1|few|TRBV5-5|.
CASSKAGSSYNEQFF
TGTGCCAGCAGCAAGGCTGGAAGCTCCTACAATGAGCAGTTCTTC
>TRBJ2-1|.|TRBV29-1|.
CSVEGATRGTYSYNEQFF
TGCAGCGTTGAAGGGGCCACTCGGGGGACATACTCCTACAATGAGCAGTTCTTC
>TRBJ2-7|few|TRBV18|TRBD1
CASSPGRGFEQYF
TGTGCCAGCTCACCAGGCAGGGGGTTCGAGCAGTACTTC
>TRBJ1-2|many|TRBV7-2|TRBD1
CASSASRGPAHGYTF
TGTGCCAGCAGCGCTAGCAGGGGGCCGGCTCATGGCTACACCTTC
>TRBJ2-3|few|TRBV5-1|.
CASSLATSDTQYF
TGCGCCAGCAGCTTGGCAACGTCAGATACGCAGTATTTT
>TRBJ2-2|.|TRBV19|.
CASSPGWGTGELFF
TGTGCCAGTAGTCCAGGGTGGGGGACCGGGGAGCTGTTTTTT
>TRBJ2-3|.|TRBV2|.
CASSDLSTDTQYF
TGTGCCAGCAGTGACCTTAGCACAGATACGCAGTATTTT
>TRBJ2-1|few|TRBV27|.
CASSPTRQLGNNEQFF
TGTGCCAGCAGTCCTACCCGACAGCTCGGGAACAATGAGCAGTTCTTC
>TRBJ2-3|.|TRBV6-5|.
CASSYSGRHLSDTQYF
TGTGCCAGCAGTTACTCGGGACGACACTTAAGCGATACGCAGTATTTT
>TRBJ1-5|few|TRBV4-1|.
CASSPFDGFNQPQHF
TGCGCCAGCAGCCCTTTTGACGGATTCAATCAGCCCCAGCATTTT
>TRBJ2-5|.|TRBV11-2|TRBD2
CASSQRRGGRARETQYF
TGTGCCAGCAGCCAACGGCGGGGCGGGAGGGCGAGGGAGACCCAGTACTTC
>TRBJ1-4|few|TRBV30|TRBD1
CAWTQGAWEKLFF
TGTGCCTGGACACAGGGGGCATGGGAAAAACTGTTTTTT
>TRBJ2-5|.|TRBV5-1|.
CASSGAYQETQYF
TGCGCCAGCTCAGGCGCGTACCAAGAGACCCAGTACTTC
>TRBJ2-2|.|TRBV19|TRBD2
CASTSPPGLAGVFGGELFF
TGTGCCAGTACCTCCCCCCCTGGGTTAGCGGGAGTTTTTGGCGGGGAGCTGTTTTTT